One T cell receptor beta chain is described in this entry. These data come from a study of blood T cell repertoires in COVID-19. Study summary: There were acute and convalescent COVID-19 samples, and they came from the United States, Italy and Spain. Sources were T cells, B-cell-depleted T cells, or PBMCs; the material itself was cDNA or gDNA.

This CDR3 has 13 residues. Germline-derived CDR1 and CDR2 are SEHNR and FQNEAQ (reference sequence). J gave up 4 bases and V 5 bases, and 3 bases lay outside the gene matches. Per the original data handling: Using reference gene primer amplification, nucleated cell counts were estimated. The assay was immunoSEQ multiplex PCR, and TCRdb's table has in-frame clones only and misses some. The V and J calls and clone size come from that table; D and trimming were worked out from the DNA. The sample holds about 78,000 clones, about 89% seen once. The sequence derives from a man aged 45 to 65 with active or convalescent COVID-19. The sample consisted of peripheral blood. The chain combines TRBV7-9 with TRBJ2-3, with 7 positions matching TRBD1. CDR3 nucleotide sequence: TGTGCCAGCAGCCGACAGGGTTCAGATACGCAGTATTTT. Its protein product is CASSRQGSDTQYF.